The 16 T cell receptor beta chains reported below all come from one sample, sequenced in a study of response to subunit inactivated influenza vaccine. TCRdb re-called the RT-PCR reads through MiXCR, storing one row per CDR3 protein. The sample carries roughly 700,000 distinct CDR3 sequences, approximately 13% recorded once. The sample in question was PBMCs from blood, obtained 14 to 15 days before vaccination. These receptors originate from a man aged 50 to 60 who received an inactivated influenza vaccine.

This clonotype occurred a few times. The chain joins TRBV20-1 to TRBJ1-6, with TRBD1 matching over 7 bases. V shed 6 bases and J 10 bases; nucleotides not matched to a gene: 12. CDR3 length equals 14 residues. CDR1 and CDR2 (germline): DFQATT, SNEGSKA (reference sequence). The CDR3 DNA follows: TGCAGTGCCAAGACCGGGACAGTAGGCTCACCCCTCCACTTT. This sequence encodes CSAKTGTVGSPLHF.

This clonotype was seen ten or more times. The chain joins TRBV12-3 or TRBV12-4 to TRBJ1-1, with 7 bases matching TRBD1. This CDR3 spans 16 amino acids. The V and J ends lost 1 base and 5 bases, in that order; junction bases with no gene match: 10. CDR3 coding DNA: TGTGCCAGCAGTTTAGGGGGGAGGGGGCGCAGGACTGAAGCTTTCTTT. It codes for CASSLGGRGRRTEAFF.

This clonotype appeared a few times. This chain connects TRBV5-1 to TRBJ2-1; D not certain. Per germline, CDR1 SGHRS and CDR2 YFSETQ. This CDR3 has 19 amino acids. Trimming removed 0 bases from V and 5 bases from J, with 24 bases in between. In DNA form, the CDR3 reads TGCGCCAGCAGCTTGGTTGTCATTTCTGGGCAGCTATCCCACAATGAGCAGTTCTTC. It codes for CASSLVVISGQLSHNEQFF. Filled out from reference TRBV5-1 and TRBJ2-1, the complete variable domain reads KAGVTQTPRYLIKTRGQQVTLSCSPISGHRSVSWYQQTPGQGLQFLFEYFSETQRNKGNFPGRFSGRQFSNSRSEMNVSTLELGDSALYLCASSLVVISGQLSHNEQFFGPGTRLTVL.

This clonotype was counted between two and nine times. The chain links TRBV15 to TRBJ2-7; D gene ambiguous. The V and J ends lost 4 bases and 6 bases respectively, with 10 bases between them. The germline gives CDR1 LNHNV, CDR2 YYDKDF (reference sequence). CDR3 length: 12 amino acids. CDR3 residues: CATSNRYSEQYF. The CDR3 DNA reads as TGTGCCACCAGCAACCGATACTCCGAGCAGTACTTC.

This chain links TRBV12-3 or TRBV12-4 with TRBJ2-3; D is unclear. This CDR3 is built from 14 residues. The germline V and J ends were trimmed by 6 bases and 3 bases, with 13 bases remaining between them. The CDR3 coding sequence is TGTGCCAGCAGACCAACAGAAGTTACAGATACGCAGTATTTT. It yields the protein CASRPTEVTDTQYF.

This clonotype has only a few counts. The chain recombines TRBV7-9 with TRBJ2-1, with D perhaps matching TRBD1 or TRBD2 (6 bases each). The CDR3 runs to 13 residues. The V end lost 1 base, the J end lost 9 bases, and 10 bases lay between the germline ends. The germline V gene encodes CDR1 SEHNR and CDR2 FQNEAQ (reference sequence). CDR3 in DNA: TGTGCCAGCAGCTTAGATTGGGGGGCTGAGCAGTTCTTC. It translates to CASSLDWGAEQFF.

The V call is TRBV27, the J call TRBJ2-1, with 11 bases matching TRBD2. Germline CDR1 is MNHEY and CDR2 is SMNVEV (reference sequence). The junction had 9 bases not matched to a gene; V was cut back by 4 bases and J by 4 bases. The CDR3 totals 17 residues. This CDR3 is CASSSRLAGLVYNEQFF. DNA of the CDR3: TGTGCCAGCAGTTCCCGACTAGCGGGGCTAGTTTACAATGAGCAGTTCTTC.

There are many counts of this clonotype. The V and J genes are TRBV20-1 and TRBJ2-2; 14 bases align to TRBD2. CDR3 length: 16 amino acids. V dropped 4 bases and J dropped 3; count of bases not matched to a gene: 4. The V gene's germline CDR1 is DFQATT and CDR2 SNEGSKA (reference sequence). The CDR3 sequence is CSAITGLAGDTGELFF. The CDR3 nucleotides read TGCAGTGCTATTACGGGACTAGCGGGAGACACCGGGGAGCTGTTTTTT.

This clonotype showed up just a few times. This chain uses TRBV20-1 with TRBJ2-1; 8 bases align to TRBD1. With V trimmed by 3 bases and J by 8 bases, 3 bases remained unmatched. The length of the CDR3 is 12 residues. Looked up from germline, CDR1 is DFQATT and CDR2 is SNEGSKA (reference sequence). In nucleotides, the CDR3 is TGCAGTGCTAGGGACAGGGCGGATGAGCAGTTCTTC. Residues: CSARDRADEQFF.

This clonotype appeared a few times. The chain links TRBV7-2 to TRBJ1-6; tentatively, D is TRBD1 (5 bases). The V end lost 4 bases, the J end lost 9 bases, and 13 bases lay between the germline ends. This CDR3 comprises 14 residues. Germline V gives CDR1 SGHTA, CDR2 FQGNSA. The CDR3: CASSSGRGGSPLHF. CDR3 bases: TGTGCCAGCAGCTCGGGACGAGGCGGTTCACCCCTCCACTTT.

This clonotype turned up a few times. The chain combines TRBV7-9 with TRBJ1-1, with D uncertain. Trimming took off 2 bases at V and 5 bases at J, with 9 bases between the two ends. Germline V CDR1 and CDR2: SEHNR, FQNEAQ (reference sequence). This CDR3 is built from 13 residues. The CDR3 sequence: CASSLYSGTEAFF. The CDR3 region has the DNA TGTGCCAGCAGCTTATATTCCGGGACTGAAGCTTTCTTT.

This chain links TRBV29-1 with TRBJ2-7; 8 nucleotides line up with TRBD1. CDR1 is SQVTM and CDR2 is ANQGSEA in the germline V gene. The trim removed 5 bases at V and 2 bases at J, leaving 5 bases unmatched. CDR3 length equals 13 residues. The CDR3 nucleotides read TGCAGCGTTCTCTACAGGGGGACCTACGAGCAGTACTTC. The encoded protein is CSVLYRGTYEQYF.

This clonotype turned up a few times. CDR3 residues: CAGYRDRAYEQYF. CDR3 in DNA: TGTGCCGGCTACCGGGACAGGGCCTACGAGCAGTACTTC. The chain combines TRBV21-1 with TRBJ2-7; the table's D call, TRBD1, has no DNA check behind it. TRBV21-1 represents a pseudogene. The CDR3 loop spans 13 amino acids.

This clonotype was found a few times. The gene calls are TRBV4-3 and TRBJ2-2; possible D gene TRBD2, 6 bases. The CDR3 covers 14 residues. With 4 bases removed from V and 7 bases from J, the gap between germline ends came to 13 bases. The germline gives CDR1 LGHNA, CDR2 YSLEER. The CDR3 coding sequence is TGCGCCAGCAGCCCTACTAGGAGGGGCGGGGAGCTGTTTTTT. It is translated as CASSPTRRGGELFF.

The V call is TRBV29-1, the J call TRBJ2-1; D may be TRBD1 (5 bases). V lost 4 bases and J 4 bases, leaving 11 bases between the germline ends. Germline V gene sequence: CDR1 SQVTM, CDR2 ANQGSEA. The CDR3 is made up of 13 amino acids. The CDR3 protein is CSVVGHSYNEQFF. Written as DNA, the CDR3 is TGCAGCGTTGTCGGACACAGTTACAATGAGCAGTTCTTC.

This clonotype was seen repeatedly, ten times or more. The CDR3 loop reads CASSLPPSYEQYF. The CDR3, as DNA: TGTGCCAGCAGTTTACCTCCCTCCTACGAGCAGTACTTC. This chain uses TRBV12-3 or TRBV12-4 with TRBJ2-7; D is unresolved. The length of the CDR3 is 13 residues. V was shortened by 2 bases and J by 0 bases, with 5 bases between the two germline ends.